Presented here are 10 T cell receptor beta chains from one specimen sequenced in a study of beta chain features in type 1 diabetes. Sequencing targeted expressed TCRB transcripts, as all isolated RNA had been reverse transcribed. The data were produced by immunoSEQ multiplex PCR, yet TCRdb's version contains in-frame clones alone and is incomplete. Among some 360,000 clones listed, roughly a fifth were seen once. The sample consisted of naive CD4+ T cells from blood. The receptors originated from a woman aged 18 to 35 in good health.

V usage is TRBV4-3 and J usage is TRBJ1-2; D is perhaps TRBD1 (5 bases). The V gene's germline CDR1 is LGHNA and CDR2 YSLEER. The germline V and J ends were trimmed by 1 base and 4 bases, with 13 bases remaining between them. The CDR3 consists of 15 residues. CDR3 in amino acids: CASSQGLQGTYGYTF. DNA for the CDR3: TGCGCCAGCAGCCAAGGCCTCCAGGGAACCTATGGCTACACCTTC.

This clone was recorded a few times. V gene TRBV5-1 combines with J gene TRBJ2-1, with D hard to call. The CDR3 length is 12 residues. The V gene lost 2 bases and the J gene lost 9 bases, with 9 bases spanning the gap. In germline, CDR1 is SGHRS, CDR2 YFSETQ. CDR3 nucleotides: TGCGCCAGCAGCTTTGACATGGCTGAGCAGTTCTTC. Encoded protein: CASSFDMAEQFF.

This clone was seen a handful of times. The rearrangement uses TRBV20-1 and TRBJ2-1; a weak D match, TRBD2 (5 bases). The CDR3 runs 11 residues. The V gene's germline CDR1 is DFQATT and CDR2 SNEGSKA (reference sequence). Trimming removed 4 bases at V and 6 bases at J, with 7 bases between. The CDR3 bases are TGCAGTGCTATCGGACTCAATGAGCAGTTCTTC. Translated, it gives CSAIGLNEQFF.

The V call is TRBV20-1, the J call TRBJ1-4; D remains unclear. The CDR3 contains 11 residues. CDR1 and CDR2 (germline): DFQATT, SNEGSKA (reference sequence). Trimming cost V 4 bases and J 10 bases, with 10 bases left between them. The CDR3, as DNA: TGCAGTGCTAACGGGAGGGTAAAACTGTTTTTT. Protein sequence: CSANGRVKLFF.

The chain joins TRBV5-1 to TRBJ2-3; weak D call: TRBD2 (6 bases). With 0 bases removed from V and 4 bases from J, the gap between germline ends came to 12 bases. The germline V gene has CDR1 SGHRS and CDR2 YFSETQ. This CDR3 is 15 amino acids long. CDR3 amino acids: CASSLDGSVADTQYF. CDR3 sequence (DNA): TGCGCCAGCAGCTTGGACGGGAGTGTCGCAGATACGCAGTATTTT. The variable domain in full, completed from reference TRBV5-1 and TRBJ2-3, reads KAGVTQTPRYLIKTRGQQVTLSCSPISGHRSVSWYQQTPGQGLQFLFEYFSETQRNKGNFPGRFSGRQFSNSRSEMNVSTLELGDSALYLCASSLDGSVADTQYFGPGTRLTVL.

A few counts support this clone. The chain uses TRBV30 and TRBJ2-1; D might be TRBD2 (6 bases). CDR3 length: 16 residues. Germline CDR1 reads GTSNPN; CDR2 reads SVGIG (reference sequence). V was pared by 5 bases and J by 4 bases, with 21 bases between. The CDR3 is CAWASGGIGTYNEQFF. CDR3 bases: TGTGCCTGGGCCAGCGGAGGGATCGGGACTTACAATGAGCAGTTCTTC.

Only a few counts were recorded for this clone. The rearrangement links TRBV2 to TRBJ2-5; weak D call: TRBD2 (5 bases). The CDR3 is 12 residues long. V shed 3 bases and J shed 4 bases, with 6 bases lying between them. Germline V CDR1 and CDR2: SNHLY, FYNNEI. Here the CDR3 reads CASSDTRETQYF. In DNA form, the CDR3 reads TGTGCCAGCAGTGATACTAGAGAGACCCAGTACTTC.

The genes are TRBV6-1 and TRBJ2-3, with 14 bases lining up with TRBD2. Germline V gives CDR1 MNHNS, CDR2 SASEGT. The ends lost 6 bases at V and 14 bases at J; junction bases unmatched: 10. CDR3 size: 14 residues. The CDR3 sequence: CASRTGTSGSSSYF. The CDR3 coding sequence is TGTGCCAGCAGGACCGGGACTAGCGGGAGTAGCTCGTATTTT.

V gene TRBV18 combines with J gene TRBJ2-7; D not resolved. V was clipped by 2 bases and J by 7 bases, with 15 bases between them. Germline CDR1 and CDR2: KGHSH and LQKENI. The length of the CDR3 is 14 residues. The CDR3 bases are TGTGCCAGCTCACCAGAGGCCATGCGTACAGAGCAGTACTTC. Encoded protein: CASSPEAMRTEQYF.

The chain employs TRBV4-1 and TRBJ2-7; tentatively, D is TRBD1 (6 bases). The V end was cut by 2 bases, the J end by 3 bases, with 17 bases between. The germline V gene has CDR1 MGHRA and CDR2 YSYEKL. CDR3 size: 16 residues. The CDR3 loop is CASSQPSRGRNYEQYF. The CDR3 DNA reads as TGCGCCAGCAGCCAACCAAGCAGGGGACGTAACTACGAGCAGTACTTC.